Listed below are T cell receptor beta chains from one sample, sequenced in a study of blood T cells in healthy people across ages. TCRdb reanalysed the 5' RACE reads using MiXCR and keeps one entry per CDR3 protein. The sample shows some 750,000 distinct CDR3 sequences, about 20% of them seen only once. Sequencing used blood. These receptors came from a man in his sixties or seventies in good health. CDR3s include the opening cysteine and the closing phenylalanine or tryptophan. D genes are given only for firm matches. Clone size is given for some rows only: seen once, a few or many times, or a class if the clone is expanded.

D gene: .
V gene: TRBV20-1
clone size: .
J gene: TRBJ1-5
CDR3 DNA: TGCAGAGAGAGGGGTTGCGATCAGCCCCAGCATTTT
CDR3 protein: CRERGCDQPQHF

D gene: .
V gene: TRBV7-9
clone size: few
J gene: TRBJ1-4
CDR3 DNA: TGTGCCAGCAGCTCCAGATCCCCGGCTAATGAAAAACTGTTTTTT
CDR3 protein: CASSSRSPANEKLFF

D gene: TRBD2
V gene: TRBV29-1
clone size: few
J gene: TRBJ2-1
CDR3 DNA: TGCAGCGTTGGCGGGACTAGCGGTTACAATGAGCAGTTCTTC
CDR3 protein: CSVGGTSGYNEQFF

D gene: .
V gene: TRBV20-1
clone size: .
J gene: TRBJ1-1
CDR3 DNA: TGCAGTGCTAGAATTAGGAACACTGAAGCTTTCTTT
CDR3 protein: CSARIRNTEAFF

D gene: .
V gene: TRBV2
clone size: .
J gene: TRBJ1-1
CDR3 DNA: TGTGCCAGCAGCCCTAGACAGATCAACACTGAAGCTTTCTTT
CDR3 protein: CASSPRQINTEAFF

D gene: .
V gene: TRBV29-1
clone size: .
J gene: TRBJ2-1
CDR3 DNA: TGCAGCGTTGAACCGCGGGGATCCTACAATGAGCAGTTCTTC
CDR3 protein: CSVEPRGSYNEQFF

D gene: .
V gene: TRBV5-1
clone size: .
J gene: TRBJ1-2
CDR3 DNA: TGCGCCAGCAGTTCAATCGACGGTTACTATGGCTACACCTTC
CDR3 protein: CASSSIDGYYGYTF

D gene: .
V gene: TRBV20-1
clone size: .
J gene: TRBJ1-3
CDR3 DNA: TGCAGTGCAGAAAGCAGGGATTCTGGAAACACCATATATTTT
CDR3 protein: CSAESRDSGNTIYF

D gene: .
V gene: TRBV11-3
clone size: .
J gene: TRBJ2-3
CDR3 DNA: TGTGCCAGCAGCTTAGACCCACTTAACACAGATACGCAGTATTTT
CDR3 protein: CASSLDPLNTDTQYF

D gene: .
V gene: TRBV29-1
clone size: few
J gene: TRBJ1-6
CDR3 DNA: TGCAGCGTTTGGATAACAGGGAATTCACCCCTCCACTTT
CDR3 protein: CSVWITGNSPLHF

D gene: .
V gene: TRBV28
clone size: .
J gene: TRBJ2-5
CDR3 DNA: TGTGCCAGCAGTTTTACCTATTCGCACTACCAAGAGACCCAGTACTTC
CDR3 protein: CASSFTYSHYQETQYF

D gene: .
V gene: TRBV24-1
clone size: .
J gene: TRBJ2-5
CDR3 DNA: TGTGCCACCAGTGATAACCTCCCCGGGATTGAGACCCAGTACTTC
CDR3 protein: CATSDNLPGIETQYF

D gene: TRBD1
V gene: TRBV29-1
clone size: few
J gene: TRBJ2-7
CDR3 DNA: TGCAGCGTCAACAGGGGAGACGAGCAGTACTTC
CDR3 protein: CSVNRGDEQYF

D gene: .
V gene: TRBV5-5
clone size: .
J gene: TRBJ1-6
CDR3 DNA: TGTGCCAGCAGCTTGTCAGGGGTGGCTTCACCCCTCCACTTT
CDR3 protein: CASSLSGVASPLHF

D gene: .
V gene: TRBV20-1
clone size: .
J gene: TRBJ2-5
CDR3 DNA: TGCAGTGCTAGTCTATGGGTGGGGGAGACCCAGTACTTC
CDR3 protein: CSASLWVGETQYF

D gene: TRBD2
V gene: TRBV11-1
clone size: few
J gene: TRBJ2-3
CDR3 DNA: TGTGCCAGCAGCGCCACTAGCGGGGGCCCAGATACGCAGTATTTT
CDR3 protein: CASSATSGGPDTQYF

D gene: .
V gene: TRBV3-1
clone size: .
J gene: TRBJ2-7
CDR3 DNA: TGTGCCAGCAGCCAATTGGCCCAGGGGCGACCTTACGAGCAGTACTTC
CDR3 protein: CASSQLAQGRPYEQYF

D gene: .
V gene: TRBV6-2/TRBV6-3
clone size: medium-sized
J gene: TRBJ2-7
CDR3 DNA: TGTGCCAGCAGTCGAACCGGGACCTTCTCCTACGAGCAGTACTTC
CDR3 protein: CASSRTGTFSYEQYF

D gene: .
V gene: TRBV29-1
clone size: .
J gene: TRBJ1-2
CDR3 DNA: TGCAGCGTTAATTGGGGGGTGCGAGGATTGCGTGGCTACACCTTC
CDR3 protein: CSVNWGVRGLRGYTF

D gene: .
V gene: TRBV12-3/TRBV12-4
clone size: few
J gene: TRBJ2-1
CDR3 DNA: TGTGCCAGCACCCGTTCAGGGCGCTCCTACAATGAGCAGTTCTTC
CDR3 protein: CASTRSGRSYNEQFF

D gene: .
V gene: TRBV4-2
clone size: .
J gene: TRBJ1-1
CDR3 DNA: TGTGCCAGCAGCCCAATGCGGGGGGCTAGGGGTAACACTGAAGCTTTCTTT
CDR3 protein: CASSPMRGARGNTEAFF

D gene: TRBD2
V gene: TRBV24-1
clone size: few
J gene: TRBJ2-1
CDR3 DNA: TGTGCCACCAGTGATTTGAGGCGGGAGCTTCGGAATGAGCAGTTCTTC
CDR3 protein: CATSDLRRELRNEQFF

D gene: TRBD2
V gene: TRBV7-3
clone size: .
J gene: TRBJ2-5
CDR3 DNA: TGTGCCAGCAGCTTAGGTGTGGCTAGCGGACAAGAGACCCAGTACTTC
CDR3 protein: CASSLGVASGQETQYF

D gene: .
V gene: TRBV5-1
clone size: few
J gene: TRBJ1-1
CDR3 DNA: TGCGCCAGCAGCTCCAGTTCGGGCACTGAAGCTTTCTTT
CDR3 protein: CASSSSSGTEAFF

D gene: .
V gene: TRBV20-1
clone size: .
J gene: TRBJ2-5
CDR3 DNA: TGCAGTGCAAATTCTCCCGGGGTCCAAGAGACCCAGTACTTC
CDR3 protein: CSANSPGVQETQYF

D gene: .
V gene: TRBV7-2
clone size: few
J gene: TRBJ1-2
CDR3 DNA: TGTGCCAGCAGCTTAGGTCATCTAGCCGGCTACACCTTC
CDR3 protein: CASSLGHLAGYTF

D gene: .
V gene: TRBV6-6
clone size: few
J gene: TRBJ2-5
CDR3 DNA: TGTGCCAGCAGGGTCCGGGTTGCCGCCCAAGAGACCCAGTACTTC
CDR3 protein: CASRVRVAAQETQYF

D gene: TRBD2
V gene: TRBV7-8
clone size: few
J gene: TRBJ2-1
CDR3 DNA: TGTGCCAGCAGCTTAGCGCGTGCGGGGGGCTCCGAGAAGTTCTTC
CDR3 protein: CASSLARAGGSEKFF

D gene: .
V gene: TRBV12-3/TRBV12-4
clone size: many
J gene: TRBJ2-6
CDR3 DNA: TGTGCCAGCACGCGGGCCGGCTCTGGGGCCAACGTCCTGACTTTC
CDR3 protein: CASTRAGSGANVLTF

D gene: TRBD2
V gene: TRBV7-8
clone size: .
J gene: TRBJ2-1
CDR3 DNA: TGTGCCAGCAGCTTCGGGACTAGGGGCCATGAGCAGTTCTTC
CDR3 protein: CASSFGTRGHEQFF

D gene: .
V gene: TRBV12-3/TRBV12-4
clone size: few
J gene: TRBJ2-1
CDR3 DNA: TGTGCCAGCAGTTTAGTAGATTTTGAGCAGTTCTTC
CDR3 protein: CASSLVDFEQFF

D gene: .
V gene: TRBV13
clone size: .
J gene: TRBJ2-5
CDR3 DNA: TGTGCCAGCAGCCATACAGAGACGGGGGAGACCCAGTACTTC
CDR3 protein: CASSHTETGETQYF

D gene: .
V gene: TRBV6-5
clone size: few
J gene: TRBJ2-7
CDR3 DNA: TGTGCCAGCAGTTCCGCCGATATTGGCGAGCAGTACTTC
CDR3 protein: CASSSADIGEQYF

D gene: .
V gene: TRBV20-1
clone size: .
J gene: TRBJ2-7
CDR3 DNA: TGCAGTGCTAGGAAGATACAGGGATACCCAAACGAGCAGTACTTC
CDR3 protein: CSARKIQGYPNEQYF

D gene: TRBD2
V gene: TRBV11-2
clone size: .
J gene: TRBJ2-3
CDR3 DNA: TGTGCCAGCAGCTTATCAGGTAGCGGGAGGGCCACAGATACGCAGTATTTT
CDR3 protein: CASSLSGSGRATDTQYF

D gene: .
V gene: TRBV9
clone size: .
J gene: TRBJ2-3
CDR3 DNA: TGTGCCAGCAGCGTAGGGACAACCAGCACAGATACGCGGTATTTT
CDR3 protein: CASSVGTTSTDTRYF

D gene: .
V gene: TRBV5-1
clone size: few
J gene: TRBJ2-3
CDR3 DNA: TGCGCCAGCAGCTTGGAAGGACGACCCACAGATACGCAGTATTTT
CDR3 protein: CASSLEGRPTDTQYF

D gene: .
V gene: TRBV28
clone size: .
J gene: TRBJ2-3
CDR3 DNA: TGTGCCAGCACCAACCATGGGGACACAGATACGCAGTATTTT
CDR3 protein: CASTNHGDTDTQYF

D gene: TRBD1
V gene: TRBV7-2
clone size: few
J gene: TRBJ1-1
CDR3 DNA: TGTGCCAGCAGCTTATTAGTGGCCGGACAGGGCGGGAAAGCTTTCTTT
CDR3 protein: CASSLLVAGQGGKAFF

D gene: TRBD2
V gene: TRBV20-1
clone size: .
J gene: TRBJ2-5
CDR3 DNA: TGCAGTGCTGTAGCGGGAGGGCCCCAAGAGACCCAGTACTTC
CDR3 protein: CSAVAGGPQETQYF

D gene: .
V gene: TRBV7-9
clone size: few
J gene: TRBJ2-1
CDR3 DNA: TGTGCCAGCAGCCTAGCTCCTTACAATGAGCAGTTCTTC
CDR3 protein: CASSLAPYNEQFF

D gene: TRBD1
V gene: TRBV10-3
clone size: .
J gene: TRBJ2-1
CDR3 DNA: TGTGCCATCGGAAACCGGGACAGGGTCGAAAATGAGCAGTTCTTC
CDR3 protein: CAIGNRDRVENEQFF